This TCR beta chain stems from a study of T cell repertoires in cytomegalovirus infection. Study-wide background: Use of recently identified HLA-C-restricted and well-studied HLA-B-restricted CMV epitopes was part of the study. Public TCR beta signatures were indicative of both CMV infection and a matching HLA type. Overall study findings and caveats: The ex vivo response was dominated by HLA-C-restricted CMV-specific TCR beta clonotypes. CMV carriers with the relevant HLA were identified by cumulative public TCR beta family frequency.

TCRdb reprocessed the reads with MiXCR, giving one entry per CDR3 protein. The sample yields around 340,000 distinct CDR3 sequences, roughly 29% seen once. This clonotype has more than one count but fewer than ten. Its antigen is not identified. V shed 6 bases, J shed 3 bases, and the junction held 3 bases outside the gene matches. The CDR3 has 13 amino acids. The source is a human donor in good health (CMV status not recorded). Some clones in this sample may be carry-over from other donors' samples. V usage is TRBV12-3 or TRBV12-4 and J usage is TRBJ1-2; TRBD1 agrees at 8 bases. This specimen consisted of cultured PBMCs, obtained from culture after CMV antigen stimulation. CDR3 loop: CASRSGGYYGYTF. The CDR3, as DNA: TGTGCCAGCAGGTCAGGGGGCTACTATGGCTACACCTTC.